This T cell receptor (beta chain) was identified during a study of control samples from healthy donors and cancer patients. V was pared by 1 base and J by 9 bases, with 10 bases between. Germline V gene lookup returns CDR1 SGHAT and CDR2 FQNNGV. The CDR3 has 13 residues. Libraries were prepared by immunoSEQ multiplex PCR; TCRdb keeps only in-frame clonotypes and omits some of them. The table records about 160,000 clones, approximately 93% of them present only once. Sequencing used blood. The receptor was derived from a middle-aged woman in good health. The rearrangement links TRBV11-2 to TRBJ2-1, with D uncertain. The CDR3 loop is CASSLVIRPEQFF. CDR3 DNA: TGTGCCAGCAGCTTAGTCATCAGGCCTGAGCAGTTCTTC. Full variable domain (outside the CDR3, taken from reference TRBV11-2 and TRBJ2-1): EAGVAQSPRYKIIEKRQSVAFWCNPISGHATLYWYQQILGQGPKLLIQFQNNGVVDDSQLPKDRFSAERLKGVDSTLKIQPAKLEDSAVYLCASSLVIRPEQFFGPGTRLTVL.